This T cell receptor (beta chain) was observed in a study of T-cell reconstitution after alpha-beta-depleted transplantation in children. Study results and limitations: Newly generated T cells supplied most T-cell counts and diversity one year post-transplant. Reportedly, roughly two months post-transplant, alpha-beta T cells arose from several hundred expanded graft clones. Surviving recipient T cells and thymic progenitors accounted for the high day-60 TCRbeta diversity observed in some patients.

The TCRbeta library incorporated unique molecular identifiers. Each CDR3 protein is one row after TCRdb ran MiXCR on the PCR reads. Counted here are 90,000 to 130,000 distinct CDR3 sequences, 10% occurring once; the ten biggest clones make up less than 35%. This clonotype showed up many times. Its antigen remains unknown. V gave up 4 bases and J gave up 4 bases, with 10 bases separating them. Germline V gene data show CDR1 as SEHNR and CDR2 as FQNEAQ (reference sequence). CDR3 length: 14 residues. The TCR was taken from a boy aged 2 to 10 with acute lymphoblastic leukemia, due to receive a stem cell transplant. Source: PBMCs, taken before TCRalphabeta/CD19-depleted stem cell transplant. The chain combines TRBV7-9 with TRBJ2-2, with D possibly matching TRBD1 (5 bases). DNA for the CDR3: TGTGCCAGCAGCTGGGGCCCGCTCACCGGGGAGCTGTTTTTT. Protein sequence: CASSWGPLTGELFF.